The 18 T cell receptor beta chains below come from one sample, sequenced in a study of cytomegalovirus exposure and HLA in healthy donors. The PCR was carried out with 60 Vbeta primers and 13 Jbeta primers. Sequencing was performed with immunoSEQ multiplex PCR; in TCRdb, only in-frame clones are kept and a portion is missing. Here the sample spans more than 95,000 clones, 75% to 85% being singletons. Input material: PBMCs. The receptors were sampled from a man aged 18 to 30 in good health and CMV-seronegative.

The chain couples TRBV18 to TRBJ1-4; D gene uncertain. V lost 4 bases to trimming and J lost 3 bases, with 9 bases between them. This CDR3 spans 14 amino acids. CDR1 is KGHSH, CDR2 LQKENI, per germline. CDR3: CASSRRAANEKLFF. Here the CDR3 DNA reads TGTGCCAGCTCACGGCGGGCGGCTAATGAAAAACTGTTTTTT.

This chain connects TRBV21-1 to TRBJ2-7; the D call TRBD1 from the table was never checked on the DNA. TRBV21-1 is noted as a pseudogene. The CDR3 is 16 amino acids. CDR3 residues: CASSSRTGASNYEQYF. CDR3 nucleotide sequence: TGTGCCAGCAGCTCCCGAACAGGGGCGTCCAACTACGAGCAGTACTTC.

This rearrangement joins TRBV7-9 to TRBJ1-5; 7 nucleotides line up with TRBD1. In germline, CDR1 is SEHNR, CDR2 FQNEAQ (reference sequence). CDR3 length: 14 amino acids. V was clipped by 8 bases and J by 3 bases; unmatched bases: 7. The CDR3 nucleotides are TGTGCCAGCCAGGGACAGAAGTACAATCAGCCCCAGCATTTT. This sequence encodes CASQGQKYNQPQHF.

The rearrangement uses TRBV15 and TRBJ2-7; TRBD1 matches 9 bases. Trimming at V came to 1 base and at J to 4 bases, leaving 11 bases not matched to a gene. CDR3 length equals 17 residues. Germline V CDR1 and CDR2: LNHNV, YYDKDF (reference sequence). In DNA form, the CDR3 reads TGTGCCACCAGCAGAGGTCAGACCGGGACAGGGACTTACGAGCAGTACTTC. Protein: CATSRGQTGTGTYEQYF.

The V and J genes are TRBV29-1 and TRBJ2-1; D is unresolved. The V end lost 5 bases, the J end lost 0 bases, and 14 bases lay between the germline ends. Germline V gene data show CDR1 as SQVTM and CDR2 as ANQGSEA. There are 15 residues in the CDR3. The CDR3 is CSVRLEDRSYNEQFF. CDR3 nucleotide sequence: TGCAGCGTTAGGCTAGAAGATCGCTCCTACAATGAGCAGTTCTTC.

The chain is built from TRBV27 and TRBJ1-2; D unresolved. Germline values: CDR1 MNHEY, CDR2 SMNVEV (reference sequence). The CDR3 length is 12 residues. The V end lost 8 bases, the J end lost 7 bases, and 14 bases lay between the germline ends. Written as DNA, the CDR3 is TGTGCCAGCCGGGGTCACCTTGGTGGCTACACCTTC. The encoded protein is CASRGHLGGYTF.

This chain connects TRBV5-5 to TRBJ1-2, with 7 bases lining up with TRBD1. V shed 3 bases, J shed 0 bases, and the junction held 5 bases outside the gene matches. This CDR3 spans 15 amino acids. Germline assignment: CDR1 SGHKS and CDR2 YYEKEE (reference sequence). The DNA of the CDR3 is TGTGCCAGCAGCTCCTACAGGGGACCTAACTATGGCTACACCTTC. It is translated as CASSSYRGPNYGYTF.

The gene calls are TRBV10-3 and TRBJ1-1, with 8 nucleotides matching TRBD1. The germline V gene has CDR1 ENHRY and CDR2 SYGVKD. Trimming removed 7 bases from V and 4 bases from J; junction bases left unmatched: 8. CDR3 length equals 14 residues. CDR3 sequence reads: CAINSGQGATEAFF. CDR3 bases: TGTGCCATCAATTCGGGTCAGGGGGCCACTGAAGCTTTCTTT.

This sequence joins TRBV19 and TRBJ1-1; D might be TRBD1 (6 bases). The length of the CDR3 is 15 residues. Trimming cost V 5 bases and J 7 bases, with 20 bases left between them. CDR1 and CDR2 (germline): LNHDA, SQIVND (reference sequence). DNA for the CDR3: TGTGCCAGTAGTCCTTTGCACACAGGGACCCTTGAAGCTTTCTTT. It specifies CASSPLHTGTLEAFF.

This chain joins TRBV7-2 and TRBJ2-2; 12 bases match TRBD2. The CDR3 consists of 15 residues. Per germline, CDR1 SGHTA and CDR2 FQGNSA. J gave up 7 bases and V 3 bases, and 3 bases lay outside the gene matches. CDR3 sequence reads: CASSLTSGRGGELFF. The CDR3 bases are TGTGCCAGCAGCTTGACTAGCGGGAGAGGCGGGGAGCTGTTTTTT.

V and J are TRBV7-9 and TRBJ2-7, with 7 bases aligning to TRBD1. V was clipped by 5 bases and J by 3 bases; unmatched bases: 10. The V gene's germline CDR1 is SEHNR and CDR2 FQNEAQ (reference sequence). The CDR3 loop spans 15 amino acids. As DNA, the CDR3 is TGTGCCAGCAGCACAACTCGGACAGGAGGCTACGAGCAGTACTTC. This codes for CASSTTRTGGYEQYF.

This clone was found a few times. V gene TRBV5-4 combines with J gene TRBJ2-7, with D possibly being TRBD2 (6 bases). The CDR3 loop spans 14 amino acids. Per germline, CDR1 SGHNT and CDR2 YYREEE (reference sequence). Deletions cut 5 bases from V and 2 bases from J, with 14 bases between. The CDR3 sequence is CASRDRDFPYEQYF. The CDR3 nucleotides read TGTGCCAGCAGGGACCGGGACTTTCCCTACGAGCAGTACTTC.

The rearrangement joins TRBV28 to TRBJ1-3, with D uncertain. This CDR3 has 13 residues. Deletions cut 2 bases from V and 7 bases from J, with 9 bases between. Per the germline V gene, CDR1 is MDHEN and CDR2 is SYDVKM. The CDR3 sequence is CASSLRGANTIYF. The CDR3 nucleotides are TGTGCCAGCAGTTTAAGAGGAGCCAACACCATATATTTT.

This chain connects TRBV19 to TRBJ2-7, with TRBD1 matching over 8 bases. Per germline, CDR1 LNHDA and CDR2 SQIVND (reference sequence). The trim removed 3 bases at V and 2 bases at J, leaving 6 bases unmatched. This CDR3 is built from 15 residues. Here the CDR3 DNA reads TGTGCCAGTAGTATCAAGGCAGGGGGCACCTACGAGCAGTACTTC. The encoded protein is CASSIKAGGTYEQYF.

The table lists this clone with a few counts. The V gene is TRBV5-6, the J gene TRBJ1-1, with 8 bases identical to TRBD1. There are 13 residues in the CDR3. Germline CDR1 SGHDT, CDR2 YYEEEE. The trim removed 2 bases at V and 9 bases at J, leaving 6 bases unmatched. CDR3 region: CASSFDRGLKAFF. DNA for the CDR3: TGTGCCAGCAGCTTCGACAGGGGTTTGAAAGCTTTCTTT.

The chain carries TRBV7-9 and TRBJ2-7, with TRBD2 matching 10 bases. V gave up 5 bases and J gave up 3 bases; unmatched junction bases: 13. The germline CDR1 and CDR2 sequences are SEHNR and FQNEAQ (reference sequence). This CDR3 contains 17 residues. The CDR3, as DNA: TGTGCCAGCAGCCTGATGCAGGCGCTAGCGGGAGTCTACGAGCAGTACTTC. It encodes CASSLMQALAGVYEQYF.

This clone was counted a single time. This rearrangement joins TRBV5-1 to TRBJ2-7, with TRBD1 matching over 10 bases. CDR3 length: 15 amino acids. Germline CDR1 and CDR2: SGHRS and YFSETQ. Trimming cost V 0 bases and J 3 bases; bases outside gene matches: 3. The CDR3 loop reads CASSLARTGGYEQYF. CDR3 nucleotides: TGCGCCAGCAGCTTGGCCCGGACAGGGGGCTACGAGCAGTACTTC. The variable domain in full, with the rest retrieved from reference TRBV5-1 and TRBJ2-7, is KAGVTQTPRYLIKTRGQQVTLSCSPISGHRSVSWYQQTPGQGLQFLFEYFSETQRNKGNFPGRFSGRQFSNSRSEMNVSTLELGDSALYLCASSLARTGGYEQYFGPGTRLTVT.

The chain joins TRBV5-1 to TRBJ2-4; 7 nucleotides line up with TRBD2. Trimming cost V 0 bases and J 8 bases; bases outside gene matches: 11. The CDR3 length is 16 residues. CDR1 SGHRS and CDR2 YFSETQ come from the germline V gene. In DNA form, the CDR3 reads TGCGCCAGCAGCTTGGTGGTCGGGAGGTCTATAGACATTCAGTACTTC. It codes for CASSLVVGRSIDIQYF.